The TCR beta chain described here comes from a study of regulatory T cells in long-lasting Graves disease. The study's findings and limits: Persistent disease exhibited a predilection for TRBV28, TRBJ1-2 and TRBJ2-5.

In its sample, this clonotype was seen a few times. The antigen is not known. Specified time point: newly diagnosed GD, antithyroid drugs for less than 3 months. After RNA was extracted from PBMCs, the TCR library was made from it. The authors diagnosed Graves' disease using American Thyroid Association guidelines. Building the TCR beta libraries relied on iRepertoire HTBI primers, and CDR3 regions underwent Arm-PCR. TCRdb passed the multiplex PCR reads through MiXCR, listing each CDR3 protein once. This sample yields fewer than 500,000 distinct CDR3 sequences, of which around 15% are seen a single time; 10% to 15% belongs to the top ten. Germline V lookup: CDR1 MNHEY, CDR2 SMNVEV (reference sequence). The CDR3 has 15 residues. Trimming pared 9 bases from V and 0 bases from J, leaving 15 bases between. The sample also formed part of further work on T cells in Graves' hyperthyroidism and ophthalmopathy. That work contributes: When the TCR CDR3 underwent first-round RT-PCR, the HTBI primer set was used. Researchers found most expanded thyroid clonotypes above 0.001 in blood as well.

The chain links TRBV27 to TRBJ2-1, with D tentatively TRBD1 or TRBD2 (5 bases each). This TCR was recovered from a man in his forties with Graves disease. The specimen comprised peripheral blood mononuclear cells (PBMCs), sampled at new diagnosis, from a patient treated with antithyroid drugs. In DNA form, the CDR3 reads TGTGCCAGTAGCAGAGGGACGAACTCCTACAATGAGCAGTTCTTC. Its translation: CASSRGTNSYNEQFF.